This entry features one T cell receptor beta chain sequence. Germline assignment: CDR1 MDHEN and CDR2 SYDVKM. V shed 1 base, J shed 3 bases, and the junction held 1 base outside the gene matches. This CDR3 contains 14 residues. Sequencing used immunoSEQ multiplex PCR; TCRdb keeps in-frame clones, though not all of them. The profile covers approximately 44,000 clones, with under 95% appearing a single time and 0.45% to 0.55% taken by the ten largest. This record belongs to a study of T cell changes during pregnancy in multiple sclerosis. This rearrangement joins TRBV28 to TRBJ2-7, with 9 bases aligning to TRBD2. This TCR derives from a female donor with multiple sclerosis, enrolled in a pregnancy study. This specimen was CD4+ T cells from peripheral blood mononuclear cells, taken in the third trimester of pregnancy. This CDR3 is CASSLSAGGYEQYF. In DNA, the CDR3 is TGTGCCAGCAGTTTATCAGCGGGGGGCTACGAGCAGTACTTC.